This T cell receptor (beta chain) comes out of a study of blood T cell repertoires in COVID-19. Whole-study context: Samples came from the United States, Italy and Spain, spanning acute and convalescent COVID-19. Nucleic acid was either cDNA or gDNA, and it came from T cells, B-cell-depleted T cells, or PBMCs.

Germline V gene data show CDR1 as DFQATT and CDR2 as SNEGSKA (reference sequence). Trimming took 3 bases from V and 0 from J, leaving 8 bases between them. The CDR3 runs to 13 residues. The authors' processing: Nucleated cell number was recorded as an estimate derived from reference gene primer amplification. Sequenced by immunoSEQ multiplex PCR; TCRdb stores in-frame clones only, minus some. D and trimming were read from the DNA, whereas the V and J calls and clone size are those reported in that table. The sample holds 150,000 to 200,000 clones, less than 85% seen once. This receptor was identified in a man aged 50-60 years who had recovered from COVID-19. The chain combines TRBV20-1 with TRBJ1-2; D is possibly TRBD1 (5 bases). Sequencing used peripheral blood. CDR3 amino acids: CSASAGSNYGYTF. In DNA, the CDR3 is TGCAGTGCTAGTGCAGGGTCTAACTATGGCTACACCTTC.